This T cell receptor beta chain was identified during a study of blood T cell repertoires in COVID-19. In the study overall: COVID-19 samples from acute and convalescent phases originated in the United States, Italy and Spain. In each case, the material was cDNA or gDNA derived from T cells, B-cell-depleted T cells, or PBMCs.

Authors' analysis steps: Nucleated cell counts were estimated from reference gene primer amplification. Using immunoSEQ multiplex PCR, the repertoire was profiled, and TCRdb retains in-frame clones only, with some absent. The D gene and trimming were derived from the DNA, and the V and J assignments and clone size from that table. The sample gives a few hundred thousand clones, over 75% of which show up once; about 2.5% is in the top ten. The germline V gene encodes CDR1 KGHSH and CDR2 LQKENI. This CDR3 region has 17 residues. V shed 4 bases and J shed 2 bases, with 15 bases lying between them. The sequence came from a woman in her fifties or sixties with acute or convalescent COVID-19. The sequenced sample was peripheral blood. The genes are TRBV18 and TRBJ1-6; TRBD1 might be the D (6 bases). The CDR3 here is CASSLQQGRAYNSPLHF. The CDR3 DNA sequence: TGTGCCAGCTCACTCCAACAGGGTCGCGCCTATAATTCACCCCTCCACTTT.